This TCR beta chain was captured in a study of cytotoxic CD8 clonotypes in ibrutinib-treated CLL. The table came from immunoSEQ multiplex PCR; TCRdb's copy has only in-frame clones and leaves some out. The sample has over 200,000 clones, approximately 79% seen once. Regarding the study as a whole: With treatment, public clonotypes, which were uncommon, either contracted or remained stable. Clonality rose at ibrutinib response, held steady in sustained remission, and fell toward baseline at progression.

Comment on this clone: Its specificity is not known.

Germline CDR1 is MNHEY and CDR2 is SVGAGI. CDR3 length: 15 residues. V was shortened by 6 bases and J by 0 bases, with 12 bases between the two germline ends. The J gene is TRBJ2-4, the V gene TRBV6-5; D might be TRBD2 (6 bases). The source of this sequence is a human donor with chronic lymphocytic leukemia. The input for sequencing was PBMCs, taken after 12 months of ibrutinib treatment. The CDR3 region has the DNA TGTGCCAGCAGCCACCGCGGGGTAGCCAAAAACATTCAGTACTTC. It encodes CASSHRGVAKNIQYF.